This TCR beta chain was sequenced in a study of blood T cells in healthy people across ages. The V end was cut by 5 bases, the J end by 5 bases, with 9 bases between. The CDR3 has 12 amino acids. The authors ran a second PCR of roughly 6 to 12 cycles using a sample-barcoded 5' primer and a J-beta primer mix. TCRdb re-analysed the 5' RACE reads in MiXCR, keeping a single row per CDR3 protein. Of fewer than 2,000,000 distinct CDR3 sequences listed, roughly 30% are singletons. This chain links TRBV12-3 or TRBV12-4 with TRBJ1-2; D is possibly TRBD1 (5 bases). The sequenced sample was blood. The TCR sequence derives from a woman under 40 in good health. DNA for the CDR3: TGTGCCAGCAGTATAGGGACTTATGGCTACACCTTC. Its protein is CASSIGTYGYTF.